This TCR beta chain was sequenced for a study of shared T cell receptors in the human thymus. Sequencing was performed with immunoSEQ multiplex PCR; in TCRdb, only in-frame clones are kept and a portion is missing. The sample shows 55,000 to 75,000 clones, more than 90% of them seen only once. This TCR derives from a human donor. Input material: thymocytes.

The CDR3 here is CATSRKSGLAAISSYNEQFF. The CDR3 bases are TGTGCCACCAGCAGGAAGTCGGGACTAGCGGCTATAAGCTCCTACAATGAGCAGTTCTTC. The rearrangement uses TRBV15 and TRBJ2-1; 11 positions agree with TRBD2. CDR1 LNHNV and CDR2 YYDKDF come from the germline V gene (reference sequence). The junction had 13 bases not matched to a gene; V was cut back by 3 bases and J by 0 bases. This CDR3 contains 20 residues.